These 9 T cell receptor beta chains share one sample of origin, sequenced in a study of blood T cells in healthy people across ages. The authors ran a second PCR of roughly 6 to 12 cycles using a sample-barcoded 5' primer and a J-beta primer mix. MiXCR was run by TCRdb on the 5' RACE reads, yielding one entry per CDR3 protein. There are roughly 800,000 distinct CDR3 sequences in the sample; roughly 50% occur only once, and roughly 40% lies in the top ten. Sequencing was done on a sample of blood. Source of these receptors: a man older than 75 in good health.

The chain couples TRBV7-2 to TRBJ1-3, with unresolved D. CDR3 size: 15 residues. Germline V CDR1 and CDR2: SGHTA, FQGNSA. V lost 4 bases and J 4 bases, leaving 14 bases between the germline ends. Written as DNA, the CDR3 is TGTGCCAGCAGCTCCCTGACTCCGGGCGGAAACACCATATATTTT. Encoded protein: CASSSLTPGGNTIYF.

This clonotype has a handful of counts. J is TRBJ1-2 and V is TRBV4-2; D remains unclear. CDR1 is LGHNA, CDR2 YNFKEQ, per germline. This CDR3 spans 13 amino acids. Trimming removed 4 bases at V and 3 bases at J, with 9 bases between. The DNA for the CDR3 is TGTGCCAGCAGCCCTTACTCTGACTATGGCTACACCTTC. Translation: CASSPYSDYGYTF.

A note on this clonotype: A junction end diverges from the germline sequence, so it may reflect a read error. DNA for the CDR3: TGTGCCAGCAGGGAAGACTCCCGTGGCAATCAGCCCCAGCATTTT. This encodes CASREDSRGNQPQHF. The chain has TRBV2 and TRBJ1-5; D unresolved. The CDR3 is 15 residues long. The germline gives CDR1 SNHLY, CDR2 FYNNEI.

The chain couples TRBV9 to TRBJ2-1, with 9 bases lining up with TRBD2. Germline V lookup: CDR1 SGDLS, CDR2 YYNGEE. The CDR3 runs 15 residues. V was pared by 0 bases and J by 9 bases, with 7 bases of the junction left unmatched. The CDR3 nucleotides are TGTGCCAGCAGCGTAGGCGGGACTAGCTTCGGTGAGCAGTTCTTC. Residues: CASSVGGTSFGEQFF.

This rearrangement joins TRBV11-2 to TRBJ2-7; 9 nucleotides match TRBD1. Germline V gives CDR1 SGHAT, CDR2 FQNNGV. The CDR3 contains 17 residues. V shed 2 bases, J shed 0 bases, and the junction held 8 bases outside the gene matches. The CDR3 bases are TGTGCCAGCAGCTTAAGGGGGACAGGGTCAAGCTCCTACGAGCAGTACTTC. It yields the protein CASSLRGTGSSSYEQYF. Variable domain in full (rest from reference TRBV11-2 and TRBJ2-7): EAGVAQSPRYKIIEKRQSVAFWCNPISGHATLYWYQQILGQGPKLLIQFQNNGVVDDSQLPKDRFSAERLKGVDSTLKIQPAKLEDSAVYLCASSLRGTGSSSYEQYFGPGTRLTVT.

This chain joins TRBV10-3 and TRBJ2-7; 9 bases are a match to TRBD1. Germline trimming cut 11 bases from V and 2 bases from J; bases unmatched to any gene: 10. The CDR3 sequence is 14 residues long. CDR1 and CDR2 from the germline V gene are ENHRY and SYGVKD. The CDR3 DNA reads as TGTGCCTCGACGGGGGACAGGGCAGCCTACGAGCAGTACTTC. Translated: CASTGDRAAYEQYF.

This chain connects TRBV12-3 or TRBV12-4 to TRBJ1-2; no definite D call. V gave up 1 base and J gave up 7 bases, with 16 bases separating them. The CDR3 is 15 residues long. The CDR3 DNA reads as TGTGCCAGCAGTTTAGGGGCCAGCCGGCCGGGTGGCTACACCTTC. Translated: CASSLGASRPGGYTF.

This chain uses TRBV6-1 with TRBJ2-7, with TRBD1 identical over 11 bases. CDR1 is MNHNS, CDR2 SASEGT, per germline. With 8 bases clipped from V and 3 bases from J, the junction kept 0 bases outside the gene matches. The CDR3 contains 12 residues. CDR3 nucleotide sequence: TGTGCCAGCGGGACAGGGGGCTACGAGCAGTACTTC. This codes for CASGTGGYEQYF.

The chain uses TRBV5-1 and TRBJ2-7, with D possibly TRBD2 on 6 matching bases. The germline CDR1 and CDR2 sequences are SGHRS and YFSETQ. The CDR3 is 13 residues long. V was cut by 4 bases and J by 7 bases, with 15 bases left in between. The DNA of the CDR3 is TGCGCCAGCAGCCGAATCGACGGAGGGGAGCAGTACTTC. Residues: CASSRIDGGEQYF.